A single sample gave rise to the 25 T cell receptor beta chains below, sequenced in a study of CD8 T cells in Susac syndrome. Reverse transcription of about 0.5 to 1 ug RNA was carried out with random hexamers. TCRdb redid the calling of the immunoSEQ multiplex PCR reads with MiXCR, one entry per CDR3 protein. The table shows about 140,000 distinct CDR3 sequences, with approximately 95% occurring only once. Sequenced: CD8+ T cells from PBMCs. Receptor source: a human donor with Susac syndrome.

The rearrangement links TRBV27 to TRBJ2-5; TRBD1 is a possible D gene (6 bases). CDR1 MNHEY and CDR2 SMNVEV come from the germline V gene (reference sequence). Trimming removed 0 bases at V and 2 bases at J, with 10 bases between. CDR3 length: 15 amino acids. CDR3 protein: CASSLSIGQQETQYF. The CDR3 DNA sequence: TGTGCCAGCAGTTTATCGATAGGACAGCAAGAGACCCAGTACTTC.

The chain has TRBV7-8 and TRBJ1-1; no reliable D call. The V end was cut by 0 bases, the J end by 2 bases, with 13 bases between. The germline V gene has CDR1 SGHVS and CDR2 FQNEAQ. The length of the CDR3 is 16 residues. DNA of the CDR3: TGTGCCAGCAGCTTAGCGGCCTCCCCCGTTAACACTGAAGCTTTCTTT. Encoded protein: CASSLAASPVNTEAFF.

V and J are TRBV11-2 and TRBJ2-1, with D maybe TRBD1 (6 bases). The CDR3 length is 15 residues. The V and J ends lost 4 bases and 8 bases respectively, with 18 bases between them. CDR1 is SGHAT and CDR2 is FQNNGV in the germline V gene. CDR3 nucleotides: TGTGCCAGCAGCTCCGAAGGGGGTTGGATCGATGAGCAGTTCTTC. Its protein product is CASSSEGGWIDEQFF.

The rearrangement links TRBV27 to TRBJ1-2, with D unclear. CDR1 is MNHEY, CDR2 SMNVEV, per germline (reference sequence). Trimming stripped 7 bases from V and 6 bases from J, with 15 bases between. The CDR3 has 13 amino acids. CDR3 amino acids: CASTLGPGNGYTF. CDR3 DNA: TGTGCCAGCACCCTAGGACCCGGTAATGGCTACACCTTC.

V is TRBV9 and J is TRBJ2-7; 9 nucleotides agree with TRBD1. Germline CDR1 and CDR2: SGDLS and YYNGEE. The CDR3 is 15 residues long. V lost 4 bases, J lost 4 bases, and 9 bases stayed unmatched. The CDR3 DNA is TGTGCCAGCAGCCCCCGGACAGGGGTGGCTTACGAGCAGTACTTC. Its translation is CASSPRTGVAYEQYF.

V usage is TRBV4-1 and J usage is TRBJ2-7; D gene unclear. V lost 1 base, J lost 1 base, and 14 bases lay in between. Per germline, CDR1 MGHRA and CDR2 YSYEKL. CDR3 size: 16 residues. The chain's CDR3 is CASSQVYGKSSYEQYF. The CDR3 nucleotides read TGCGCCAGCAGCCAAGTTTACGGCAAGAGTTCCTACGAGCAGTACTTC.

The V gene is TRBV7-6, the J gene TRBJ1-5, with D maybe TRBD1 (6 bases). Between the trimmed V and J ends, which lost 6 bases and 2 bases, there was a span of 8 bases. This CDR3 is 13 amino acids long. Per the germline V gene, CDR1 is SGHVS and CDR2 is FNYEAQ. The CDR3 is CASRRGGNQPQHF. In DNA, the CDR3 is TGTGCCAGCAGGAGGGGGGGCAATCAGCCCCAGCATTTT.

The V and J genes are TRBV28 and TRBJ2-3; no clear D. V was cut by 3 bases and J by 0 bases, with 16 bases left in between. Germline-derived CDR1 and CDR2 are MDHEN and SYDVKM. There are 17 residues in the CDR3. CDR3 bases: TGTGCCAGCAGTTTGTGTGTTTCATGTCGAAGCACAGATACGCAGTATTTT. Encoded protein: CASSLCVSCRSTDTQYF.

The gene calls are TRBV12-3 or TRBV12-4 and TRBJ2-5, with D unresolved. This CDR3 spans 10 amino acids. V lost 8 bases and J 4 bases, leaving 5 bases between the germline ends. The DNA for the CDR3 is TGTGCCAGCCACCGAGAGACCCAGTACTTC. It yields the protein CASHRETQYF.

The chain carries TRBV27 and TRBJ2-7; tentatively, D is TRBD2 (7 bases). The CDR3 extends over 15 amino acids. CDR1 and CDR2 from the germline V gene are MNHEY and SMNVEV (reference sequence). V was trimmed by 3 bases and J by 0 bases, leaving 12 bases between them. CDR3 coding DNA: TGTGCCAGCAGTTTGGGGGGGCGCCTCTCCTACGAGCAGTACTTC. It specifies CASSLGGRLSYEQYF.

The chain couples TRBV5-1 to TRBJ2-7; D remains unclear. This CDR3 comprises 16 residues. Germline CDR1 and CDR2: SGHRS and YFSETQ. The V end lost 0 bases, the J end lost 6 bases, and 19 bases lay between the germline ends. The CDR3 nucleotides read TGCGCCAGCAGCTTGGCCGATCAGCGACGGATAGGCGAGCAGTACTTC. Translating it yields CASSLADQRRIGEQYF. Drawing the rest from reference TRBV5-1 and TRBJ2-7, the complete variable domain is KAGVTQTPRYLIKTRGQQVTLSCSPISGHRSVSWYQQTPGQGLQFLFEYFSETQRNKGNFPGRFSGRQFSNSRSEMNVSTLELGDSALYLCASSLADQRRIGEQYFGPGTRLTVT.

This chain uses TRBV13 with TRBJ2-1; 8 bases fit TRBD2. J gave up 7 bases and V 7 bases, and 6 bases lay outside the gene matches. The CDR3 has 13 residues. Germline CDR1 and CDR2: PRHDT and FYEKMQ (reference sequence). CDR3 amino acids: CASTATSANEQFF. CDR3 DNA sequence: TGTGCCAGCACCGCGACTAGCGCTAATGAGCAGTTCTTC.

The genes are TRBV24-1 and TRBJ2-1; TRBD1 agrees at 7 bases. CDR3 length: 13 amino acids. CDR1 and CDR2 from the germline V gene are KGHDR and SFDVKD. V gave up 7 bases and J gave up 9 bases; unmatched junction bases: 8. DNA for the CDR3: TGTGCCACCAGCCATAGGGCAGGGGGTGAGCAGTTCTTC. This translates into CATSHRAGGEQFF.

This chain links TRBV19 with TRBJ1-2, with TRBD1 identical over 8 bases. Germline CDR1 and CDR2: LNHDA and SQIVND (reference sequence). The CDR3 contains 13 residues. The V and J ends lost 3 bases and 6 bases, in that order; junction bases with no gene match: 3. The DNA for the CDR3 is TGTGCCAGTAGTATTGGACAGGGAGATGGCTACACCTTC. It yields the protein CASSIGQGDGYTF.

The rearrangement links TRBV29-1 to TRBJ2-7; 7 nucleotides agree with TRBD2. The CDR3 is made up of 18 amino acids. Trimming cost V 7 bases and J 3 bases; bases outside gene matches: 24. Germline CDR1 is SQVTM and CDR2 is ANQGSEA. Here the CDR3 DNA reads TGCAGCGGGATGGGGTGGGACGCCCCCGGGACTATCAACTACGAGCAGTACTTC. Its protein product is CSGMGWDAPGTINYEQYF.

This clonotype was counted between two and nine times. The chain has TRBV2 and TRBJ1-1, with D unclear. Germline V lookup: CDR1 SNHLY, CDR2 FYNNEI. The V end was cut by 6 bases, the J end by 0 bases, with 8 bases between. This CDR3 has 13 amino acids. This CDR3 reads CASSSLLNTEAFF. The CDR3 nucleotides read TGTGCCAGCAGCTCCCTGTTGAACACTGAAGCTTTCTTT.

This clonotype has only one observation. The chain uses TRBV18 and TRBJ1-1; D is perhaps TRBD1 (5 bases). Per germline, CDR1 KGHSH and CDR2 LQKENI. The CDR3 has 14 amino acids. V lost 11 bases, J lost 0 bases, and 16 bases lay in between. CDR3 protein: CAGWGFTLNTEAFF. The DNA for the CDR3 is TGTGCCGGATGGGGGTTCACCTTGAACACTGAAGCTTTCTTT. Drawing the rest from reference TRBV18 and TRBJ1-1, the complete variable domain is NAGVMQNPRHLVRRRGQEARLRCSPMKGHSHVYWYRQLPEEGLKFMVYLQKENIIDESGMPKERFSAEFPKEGPSILRIQQVVRGDSAAYFCAGWGFTLNTEAFFGQGTRLTVV.

The V gene is TRBV20-1, the J gene TRBJ1-4; D is perhaps TRBD1 (6 bases). V lost 5 bases and J lost 6, with 22 bases in between. CDR3 length equals 16 residues. Germline V lookup: CDR1 DFQATT, CDR2 SNEGSKA (reference sequence). The CDR3 is CSAQRTSGQTYEKLFF. The CDR3 DNA sequence: TGCAGTGCTCAAAGAACCTCCGGACAGACATATGAAAAACTGTTTTTT.

The chain is built from TRBV19 and TRBJ1-1; perhaps TRBD1 as D (6 bases). Trimming took 9 bases from V and 7 from J, leaving 9 bases between them. The CDR3 length is 10 residues. Germline values: CDR1 LNHDA, CDR2 SQIVND (reference sequence). Here the CDR3 reads CASTRGEAFF. The CDR3 nucleotides are TGTGCCAGCACCAGGGGTGAAGCTTTCTTT.

V gene TRBV29-1 combines with J gene TRBJ2-1, with unresolved D. This CDR3 region has 10 residues. Germline V gene sequence: CDR1 SQVTM, CDR2 ANQGSEA. The V end lost 3 bases, the J end lost 8 bases, and 5 bases lay between the germline ends. The CDR3 sequence: CSVDGYEQFF. The CDR3 DNA follows: TGCAGCGTTGATGGTTATGAGCAGTTCTTC.

V gene TRBV18 combines with J gene TRBJ2-1; no firm D call. The CDR3 is 14 amino acids. Germline CDR1 KGHSH, CDR2 LQKENI. V lost 8 bases, J lost 0 bases, and 11 bases lay in between. CDR3 nucleotide sequence: TGTGCCAGCACCGCCTACAGCTCCTACAATGAGCAGTTCTTC. Its protein product is CASTAYSSYNEQFF.

This sequence joins TRBV20-1 and TRBJ2-3; 12 positions agree with TRBD2. Germline CDR1 and CDR2: DFQATT and SNEGSKA (reference sequence). CDR3 length: 21 residues. V shed 2 bases, J shed 2 bases, and the junction held 20 bases outside the gene matches. The CDR3 bases are TGCAGTGCTAGAAAGAGCCGGACTAGCGGGGATACCCGCACAAACACAGATACGCAGTATTTT. It specifies CSARKSRTSGDTRTNTDTQYF.

This sequence joins TRBV6-6 and TRBJ2-7; 8 nucleotides agree with TRBD2. The trim removed 7 bases at V and 4 bases at J, leaving 6 bases unmatched. The CDR3 loop spans 13 amino acids. Germline-derived CDR1 and CDR2 are MNHNY and SVGAGI (reference sequence). The CDR3 DNA sequence: TGTGCCAGCACTTTCCCGGGAGGGTACGAGCAGTACTTC. Protein sequence: CASTFPGGYEQYF.

The rearrangement links TRBV6-5 to TRBJ1-2; 7 bases map to TRBD1. V was pared by 2 bases and J by 8 bases, with 5 bases of the junction left unmatched. The CDR3 length is 13 residues. The germline gives CDR1 MNHEY, CDR2 SVGAGI. The CDR3 nucleotides are TGTGCCAGCAGTTACGAGGGGGCAGTAGGCTACACCTTC. As protein: CASSYEGAVGYTF.

The chain carries TRBV5-1 and TRBJ2-7; D perhaps matches TRBD1 (5 bases). Trimming cost V 4 bases and J 5 bases, with 16 bases left between them. The CDR3 is 14 amino acids. Germline CDR1 reads SGHRS; CDR2 reads YFSETQ. In DNA form, the CDR3 reads TGCGCCAGCAGCCTTGGTAGGGGCATGAACGAGCAGTACTTC. Protein sequence: CASSLGRGMNEQYF.